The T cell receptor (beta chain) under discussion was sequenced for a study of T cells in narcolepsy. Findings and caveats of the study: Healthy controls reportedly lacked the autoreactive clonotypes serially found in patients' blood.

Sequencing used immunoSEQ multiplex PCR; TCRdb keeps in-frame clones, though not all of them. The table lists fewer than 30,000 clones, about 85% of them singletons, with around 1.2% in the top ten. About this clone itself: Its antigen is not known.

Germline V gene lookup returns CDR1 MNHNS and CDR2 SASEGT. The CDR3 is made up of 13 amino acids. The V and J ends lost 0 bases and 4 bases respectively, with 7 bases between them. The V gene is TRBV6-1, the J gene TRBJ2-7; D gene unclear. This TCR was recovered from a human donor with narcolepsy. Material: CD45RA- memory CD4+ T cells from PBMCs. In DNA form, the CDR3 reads TGTGCCAGCAGTGAAGCGTTCAATTACGAGCAGTACTTC. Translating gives CASSEAFNYEQYF.